This TCR beta chain was obtained from a study of blood T cell repertoires in COVID-19 (TCRdb year 2020). Concerning the study at large: Samples covering the acute and convalescent phases of COVID-19 were provided by collaborators in the United States, Italy and Spain. The material from the prospective study consisted of cDNA or gDNA derived from T cells, B-cell-depleted T cells, or PBMCs. Deeply sampled blood TCRbeta repertoires from subjects exposed to, actively infected with, or recovered from COVID-19 were included in the dataset. A freely available public database, intended as a resource for researchers studying the immune response to SARS-CoV-2, is where the repertoires were released. Samples came from the ongoing ImmuneRACE study (first 160 participants) plus 1,254 subjects from 6 global collaborators. The sample metadata nearly always contained a de-identified subject ID, COVID-19 status, age in years and sex. Where available, HLA class I and class II types were obtained from metadata supplied by the sample provider rather than from assay-based typing.

One collaborating source in Seattle enrolled patients during active infection and followed them longitudinally through the course of disease. Whole blood was collected in K2EDTA tubes by collaborating institutions according to the institutions' own protocols. For TCRbeta analysis, collaborators shipped samples in one of three forms: frozen whole blood, isolated PBMCs, or DNA extracted from either of those sample types. TCRbeta CDR3 regions were amplified from genomic DNA using the immunoSEQ Assay, a bias-controlled multiplex PCR. The paper's processing steps were these. Within the assay, amplification of reference gene primers was used to estimate how many nucleated cells each sample contained. To quantify the absolute abundance of each unique TCRbeta CDR3 rearrangement, sequence reads were collapsed and filtered. For each sample, productive Simpson clonality was calculated as the square root of Simpson's diversity index over productive rearrangements. This immuneACCESS table, as held by TCRdb, lists in-frame sequences with V and J called but not all clones. Of the missing ones, under half trace to an unresolved V gene in checked studies; the others have no known cause. V, J and clone size reflect that table, while D and trimming were determined from the DNA. The sample table holds approximately 110,000 clones, of which more than 80% were seen once. Together, the top ten hold roughly 3.2% of the sample.

Results the study describes overall, beyond this receptor: The amount of clinical and demographic metadata varied by source and participant and was provided uncurated.

A remark on this clone: There is no known antigen for this receptor. There are no base qualities to consult, and no much larger clone falls within one base.

V loses 1 base at its end and J loses 6 bases; junction bases beyond the gene matches: 8. Sequences LGHDT (CDR1) and YNNKEL (CDR2) are obtained from the germline V gene (reference sequence). Counted from cysteine to phenylalanine, this CDR3 has 16 amino acids. Only CDR3 DNA remains: 48 bases, in frame from the first base. This TCR was recovered from an elderly woman with COVID-19, enrolled during active disease. This chain joins TRBV3-1 (or the pseudogene TRBV3-2) to TRBJ1-1; the central 10 bases match TRBD1. Sequenced: peripheral blood. The base sequence is TGTGCCAGCAGCCAAGGATTCGGGGACAGGGGTGCTGAAGCTTTCTTT. Its amino acids are CASSQGFGDRGAEAFF.